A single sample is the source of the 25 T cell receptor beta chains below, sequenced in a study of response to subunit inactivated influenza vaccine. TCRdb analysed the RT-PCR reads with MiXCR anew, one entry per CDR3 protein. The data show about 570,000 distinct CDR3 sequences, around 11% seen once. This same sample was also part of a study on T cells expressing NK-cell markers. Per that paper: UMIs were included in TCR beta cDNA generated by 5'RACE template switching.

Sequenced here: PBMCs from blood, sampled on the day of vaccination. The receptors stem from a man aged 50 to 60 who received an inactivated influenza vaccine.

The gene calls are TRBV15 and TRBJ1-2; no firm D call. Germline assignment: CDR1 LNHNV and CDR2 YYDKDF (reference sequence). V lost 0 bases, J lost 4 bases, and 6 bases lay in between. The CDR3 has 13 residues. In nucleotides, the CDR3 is TGTGCCACCAGCAGAGATCAACCCTATGGCTACACCTTC. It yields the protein CATSRDQPYGYTF. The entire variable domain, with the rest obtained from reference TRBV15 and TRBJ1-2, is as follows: DAMVIQNPRYQVTQFGKPVTLSCSQTLNHNVMYWYQQKSSQAPKLLFHYYDKDFNNEADTPDNFQSRRPNTSFCFLDIRSPGLGDTAMYLCATSRDQPYGYTFGSGTRLTVV.

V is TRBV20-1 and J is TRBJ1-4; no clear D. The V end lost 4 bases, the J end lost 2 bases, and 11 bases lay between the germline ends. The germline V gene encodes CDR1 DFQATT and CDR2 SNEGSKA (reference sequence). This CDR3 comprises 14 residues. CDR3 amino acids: CSATADITNEKLFF. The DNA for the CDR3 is TGCAGTGCTACCGCTGACATCACTAATGAAAAACTGTTTTTT.

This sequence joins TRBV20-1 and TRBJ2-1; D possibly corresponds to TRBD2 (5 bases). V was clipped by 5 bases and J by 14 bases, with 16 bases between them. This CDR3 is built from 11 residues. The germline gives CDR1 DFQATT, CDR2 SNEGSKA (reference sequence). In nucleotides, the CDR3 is TGCAGTGCTCAGGACTTCAACGGGGAGTTCTTC. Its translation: CSAQDFNGEFF.

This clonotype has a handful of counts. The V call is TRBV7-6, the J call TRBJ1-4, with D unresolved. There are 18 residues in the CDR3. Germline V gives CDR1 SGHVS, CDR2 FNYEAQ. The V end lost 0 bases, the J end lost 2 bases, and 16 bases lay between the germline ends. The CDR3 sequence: CASSLAPLSTTTNEKLFF. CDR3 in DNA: TGTGCCAGCAGCTTAGCCCCCCTTTCGACGACGACTAATGAAAAACTGTTTTTT.

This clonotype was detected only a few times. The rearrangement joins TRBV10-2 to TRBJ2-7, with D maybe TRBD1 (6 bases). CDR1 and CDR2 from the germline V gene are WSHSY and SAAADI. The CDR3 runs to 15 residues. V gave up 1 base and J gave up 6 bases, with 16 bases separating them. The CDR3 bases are TGCGCCAGCAGTGAGTTCGGACAGACGAAGCTCGAGCAGTACTTC. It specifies CASSEFGQTKLEQYF.

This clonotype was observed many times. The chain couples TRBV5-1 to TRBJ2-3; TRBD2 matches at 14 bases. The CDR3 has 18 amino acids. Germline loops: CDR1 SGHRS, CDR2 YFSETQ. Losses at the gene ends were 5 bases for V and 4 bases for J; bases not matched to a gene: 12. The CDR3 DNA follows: TGCGCCAGCAGGACAAGACTAGCGGGGGGGCAGTGGGCAGATACGCAGTATTTT. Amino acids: CASRTRLAGGQWADTQYF.

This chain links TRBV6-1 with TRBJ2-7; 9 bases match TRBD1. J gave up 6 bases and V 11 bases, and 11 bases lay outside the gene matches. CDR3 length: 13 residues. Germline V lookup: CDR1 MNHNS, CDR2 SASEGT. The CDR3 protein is CAVSGTGRLEQYF. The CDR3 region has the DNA TGTGCCGTCTCCGGGACAGGGCGTCTCGAGCAGTACTTC.

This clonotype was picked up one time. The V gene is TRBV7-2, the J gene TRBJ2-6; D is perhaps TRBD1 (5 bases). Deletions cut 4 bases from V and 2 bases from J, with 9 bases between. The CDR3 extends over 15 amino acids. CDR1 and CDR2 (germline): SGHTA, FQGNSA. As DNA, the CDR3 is TGTGCCAGCAGCTCCAGGGTAGCTGGGGCCAACGTCCTGACTTTC. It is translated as CASSSRVAGANVLTF.

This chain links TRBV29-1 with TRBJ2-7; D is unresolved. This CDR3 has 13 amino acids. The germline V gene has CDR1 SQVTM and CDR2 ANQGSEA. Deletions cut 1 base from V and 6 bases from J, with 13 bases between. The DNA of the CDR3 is TGCAGCGTTGAAGTTTCGACTTGCTCCGAGCAGTACTTC. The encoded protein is CSVEVSTCSEQYF.

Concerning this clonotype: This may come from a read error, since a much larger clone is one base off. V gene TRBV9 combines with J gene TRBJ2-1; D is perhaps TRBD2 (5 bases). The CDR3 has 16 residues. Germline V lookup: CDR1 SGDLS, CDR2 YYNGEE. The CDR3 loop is CASSPEGRASNNEQFF. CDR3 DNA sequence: TGTGCCAGCAGCCCCGAGGGTAGGGCCTCCAACAATGAGCAGTTCTTC.

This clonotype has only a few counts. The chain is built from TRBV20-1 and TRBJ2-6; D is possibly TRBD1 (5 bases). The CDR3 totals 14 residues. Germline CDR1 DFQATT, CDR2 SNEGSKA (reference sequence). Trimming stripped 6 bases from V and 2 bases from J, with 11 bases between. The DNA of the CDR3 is TGCAGTGCACAAGGGGTACCTGGGGCCAACGTCCTGACTTTC. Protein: CSAQGVPGANVLTF.

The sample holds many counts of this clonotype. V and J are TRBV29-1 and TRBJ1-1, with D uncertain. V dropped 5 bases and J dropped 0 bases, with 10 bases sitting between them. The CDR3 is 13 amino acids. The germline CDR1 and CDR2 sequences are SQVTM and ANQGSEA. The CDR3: CSVQAQLNTEAFF. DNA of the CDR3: TGCAGCGTTCAAGCACAGTTGAACACTGAAGCTTTCTTT.

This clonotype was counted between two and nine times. The CDR3 nucleotides are TGTGCCAGCAGTGTCCGTAGCGACACTGAAGCTTTCTTT. Its protein product is CASSVRSDTEAFF. This chain links TRBV6-1 with TRBJ1-1; D is unclear. V gave up 4 bases and J gave up 3 bases, with 9 bases separating them. CDR1 is MNHNS and CDR2 is SASEGT in the germline V gene. The CDR3 is 13 amino acids.

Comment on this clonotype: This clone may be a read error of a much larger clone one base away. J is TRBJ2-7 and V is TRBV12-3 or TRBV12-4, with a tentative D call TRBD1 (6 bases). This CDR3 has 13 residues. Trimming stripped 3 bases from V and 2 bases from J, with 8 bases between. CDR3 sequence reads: CASSFAGAYEQYF. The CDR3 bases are TGTGCCAGCAGTTTTGCAGGGGCCTACGAGCAGTACTTC.

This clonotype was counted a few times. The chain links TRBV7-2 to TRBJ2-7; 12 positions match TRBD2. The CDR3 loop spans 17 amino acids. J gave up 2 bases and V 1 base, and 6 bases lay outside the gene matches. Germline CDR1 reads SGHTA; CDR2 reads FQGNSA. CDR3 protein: CASSLGGLAGVAYEQYF. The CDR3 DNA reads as TGTGCCAGCAGCTTAGGGGGACTAGCGGGTGTAGCCTACGAGCAGTACTTC.

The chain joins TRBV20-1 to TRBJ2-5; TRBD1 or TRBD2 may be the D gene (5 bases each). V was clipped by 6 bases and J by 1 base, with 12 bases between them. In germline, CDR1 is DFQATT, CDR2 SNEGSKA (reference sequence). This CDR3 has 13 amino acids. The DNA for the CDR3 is TGCAGTGCCCTTCGGGGACCCCAAGAGACCCAGTACTTC. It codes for CSALRGPQETQYF.

The CDR3 DNA is TGTGCCAGCAGTTTAGGTCAGGGAGTCAACGAGCAGTACTTC. Translation: CASSLGQGVNEQYF. The rearrangement joins TRBV12-3 or TRBV12-4 to TRBJ2-7; D tentatively fits TRBD1 or TRBD2 (5 bases each). V was pared by 1 base and J by 5 bases, with 12 bases between. The CDR3 consists of 14 residues.

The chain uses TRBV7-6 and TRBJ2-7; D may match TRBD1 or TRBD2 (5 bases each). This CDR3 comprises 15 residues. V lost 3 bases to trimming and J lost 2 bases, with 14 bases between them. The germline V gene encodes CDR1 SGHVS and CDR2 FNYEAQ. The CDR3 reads CASSFAGTTPYEQYF. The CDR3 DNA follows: TGTGCCAGCAGCTTTGCCGGGACGACTCCCTACGAGCAGTACTTC.

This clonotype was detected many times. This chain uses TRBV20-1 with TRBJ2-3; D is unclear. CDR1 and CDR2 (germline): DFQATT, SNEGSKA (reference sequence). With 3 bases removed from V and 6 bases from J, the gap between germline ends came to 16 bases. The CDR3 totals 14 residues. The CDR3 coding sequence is TGCAGTGCTAGGGCCGGAAGACGGGTGGATACGCAGTATTTT. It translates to CSARAGRRVDTQYF.

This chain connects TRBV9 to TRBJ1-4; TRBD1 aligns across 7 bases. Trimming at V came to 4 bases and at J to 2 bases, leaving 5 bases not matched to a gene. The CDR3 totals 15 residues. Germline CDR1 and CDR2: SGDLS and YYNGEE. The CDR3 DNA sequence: TGTGCCAGCAGCCCCTTACAGGGGACTAATGAAAAACTGTTTTTT. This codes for CASSPLQGTNEKLFF.

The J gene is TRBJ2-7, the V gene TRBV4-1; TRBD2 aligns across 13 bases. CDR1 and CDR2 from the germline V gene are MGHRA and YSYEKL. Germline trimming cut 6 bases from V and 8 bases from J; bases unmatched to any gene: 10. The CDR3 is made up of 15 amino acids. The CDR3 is CASSHWTSGSHKQYF. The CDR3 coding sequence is TGCGCCAGCAGTCACTGGACTAGCGGGAGTCATAAGCAGTACTTC.

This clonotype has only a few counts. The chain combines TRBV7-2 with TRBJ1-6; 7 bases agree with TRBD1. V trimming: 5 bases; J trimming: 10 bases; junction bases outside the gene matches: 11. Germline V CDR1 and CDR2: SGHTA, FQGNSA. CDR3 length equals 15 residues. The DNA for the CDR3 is TGTGCCAGCAGCAAACTACAGGGGAAGGAGTCACCCCTCCACTTT. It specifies CASSKLQGKESPLHF.

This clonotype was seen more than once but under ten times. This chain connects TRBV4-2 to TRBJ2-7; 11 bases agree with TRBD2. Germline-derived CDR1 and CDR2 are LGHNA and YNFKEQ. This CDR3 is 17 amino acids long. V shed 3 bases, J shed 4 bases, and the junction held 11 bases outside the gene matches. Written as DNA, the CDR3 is TGTGCCAGCAGCCACCCTAACCCCGGGACTAGCGGATACGAGCAGTACTTC. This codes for CASSHPNPGTSGYEQYF.

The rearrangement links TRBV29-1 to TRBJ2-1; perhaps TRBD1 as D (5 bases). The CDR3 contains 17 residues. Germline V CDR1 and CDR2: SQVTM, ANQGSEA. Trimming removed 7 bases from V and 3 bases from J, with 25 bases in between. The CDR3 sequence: CSAGAKGRDGNYNEQFF. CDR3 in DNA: TGCAGCGCTGGGGCAAAAGGCAGGGATGGTAACTACAATGAGCAGTTCTTC.

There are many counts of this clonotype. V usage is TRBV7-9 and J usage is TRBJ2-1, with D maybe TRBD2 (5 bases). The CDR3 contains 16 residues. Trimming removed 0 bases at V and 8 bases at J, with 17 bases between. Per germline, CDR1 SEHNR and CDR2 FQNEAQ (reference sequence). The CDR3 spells CASSLARGSTLDEQFF. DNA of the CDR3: TGTGCCAGCAGCTTAGCCCGGGGATCAACTCTGGATGAGCAGTTCTTC.